One sample yielded the 18 T cell receptor beta chains listed below, sequenced in a study of T cells in Graves' hyperthyroidism and ophthalmopathy. The investigators amplified TCR beta CDR3 regions from RNA transcripts. The HTBI primer set served for first-round RT-PCR of the TCR CDR3. TCRdb itself ran the multiplex PCR reads through MiXCR, one entry per CDR3 protein. The table shows 660,000 or so distinct CDR3 sequences, with approximately 42% occurring only once. Sequenced input: peripheral blood or thyroid tissue (not recorded which). These receptor sequences come from an adult man with Graves' disease, either hyperthyroidism or ophthalmopathy (not recorded which).

The chain has TRBV20-1 and TRBJ2-7, with a weak D call TRBD1 (6 bases). CDR1 and CDR2 from the germline V gene are DFQATT and SNEGSKA (reference sequence). Trimming stripped 0 bases from V and 5 bases from J, with 17 bases between. This CDR3 is built from 15 residues. CDR3 in amino acids: CSARDRGQGVNEQYF. The CDR3 DNA reads TGCAGTGCTAGAGATCGGGGACAAGGAGTCAACGAGCAGTACTTC.

This clonotype was seen once. The rearrangement uses TRBV2 and TRBJ1-5; 12 nucleotides agree with TRBD1. The V and J ends lost 9 bases and 3 bases, in that order; junction bases with no gene match: 3. The CDR3 has 14 residues. CDR1 is SNHLY, CDR2 FYNNEI, per germline. The CDR3 bases are TGTGCCAGTACGGGACAGGGGGCCAATCAGCCCCAGCATTTT. This translates into CASTGQGANQPQHF.

This clonotype was seen at least ten times. The chain recombines TRBV10-3 with TRBJ1-3, with 10 bases matching TRBD1. Per germline, CDR1 ENHRY and CDR2 SYGVKD. Losses at the gene ends were 10 bases for V and 1 base for J; bases not matched to a gene: 10. This CDR3 region has 16 residues. Here the CDR3 DNA reads TGTGCCACCTCTAACCGGACAGGGGGTTCTGGAAACACCATATATTTT. Translating it yields CATSNRTGGSGNTIYF.

Details on this clonotype: At one boundary the junction diverges from the germline segment, which might be a read error. The rearrangement joins TRBV4-1 to TRBJ1-1, with 10 nucleotides matching TRBD1. CDR1 is MGHRA and CDR2 is YSYEKL in the germline V gene. This CDR3 has 16 residues. The CDR3 region is CASSQGQGGARGEAFF. DNA of the CDR3: TGTGCCAGCAGCCAAGGACAGGGGGGCGCGAGGGGAGAAGCTTTCTTT.

The chain carries TRBV7-3 and TRBJ2-1; 9 bases agree with TRBD2. The CDR3 totals 15 residues. Germline CDR1 is SGHTA and CDR2 is FQGTGA. The J segment lost 10 bases and the V segment lost 0 bases, leaving 7 bases of the junction unmatched. For the CDR3, the DNA is TGTGCCAGCAGCTTAACGGTGGGCGGGGGGGGGGAGCAGTTCTTC. Its protein product is CASSLTVGGGGEQFF.

The rearrangement links TRBV5-1 to TRBJ1-4; D is perhaps TRBD1 (5 bases). The CDR3 consists of 14 residues. Germline V CDR1 and CDR2: SGHRS, YFSETQ. Trimming shortened V by 4 bases and J by 6 bases, and 13 bases separated the two germline ends. CDR3 in DNA: TGCGCCAGCAGCGCGGTACAGGAGTATGAAAAACTGTTTTTT. Residues: CASSAVQEYEKLFF.

The V and J genes are TRBV27 and TRBJ1-1; TRBD1 agrees at 8 bases. V trimming: 8 bases; J trimming: 1 base; junction bases outside the gene matches: 9. This CDR3 is built from 15 residues. Germline V lookup: CDR1 MNHEY, CDR2 SMNVEV (reference sequence). The CDR3 DNA reads TGTGCCAGCGGACAGGGCTCCCTTAGGAACACTGAAGCTTTCTTT. Protein: CASGQGSLRNTEAFF.

This clonotype came up many times. The chain couples TRBV10-3 to TRBJ1-5; D gene uncertain. V lost 4 bases to trimming and J lost 7 bases, with 11 bases between them. Per the germline V gene, CDR1 is ENHRY and CDR2 is SYGVKD. This CDR3 region has 13 residues. The chain's CDR3 is CAISGGISQPQHF. The CDR3 bases are TGTGCCATCAGTGGCGGGATTAGCCAGCCCCAGCATTTT.

The chain is built from TRBV24-1 and TRBJ2-7; 14 positions match TRBD2. CDR1 is KGHDR and CDR2 is SFDVKD in the germline V gene. The CDR3 loop spans 15 amino acids. J gave up 3 bases and V 11 bases, and 8 bases lay outside the gene matches. The CDR3 protein is CASRRGLAGVYEQYF. The CDR3 region has the DNA TGTGCCAGCAGGAGGGGACTAGCGGGAGTCTACGAGCAGTACTTC.

V gene TRBV4-3 combines with J gene TRBJ1-1; D gene uncertain. The germline V gene has CDR1 LGHNA and CDR2 YSLEER. This CDR3 has 12 residues. V lost 0 bases and J lost 9, with 8 bases in between. The CDR3 nucleotides are TGCGCCAGCAGCCAAGACTGGACCAAAGCTTTCTTT. This gives the protein CASSQDWTKAFF.

CDR3 sequence: CASSGRDRDYNSPLHF. CDR3 DNA: TGTGCCAGCAGTGGCCGGGACAGGGACTATAATTCACCCCTCCACTTT. V gene TRBV2 combines with J gene TRBJ1-6; 9 bases map to TRBD1. Trimming removed 4 bases from V and 3 bases from J; junction bases left unmatched: 4. This CDR3 is 16 amino acids long. CDR1 is SNHLY, CDR2 FYNNEI, per germline.

The chain is built from TRBV29-1 and TRBJ2-3, with 7 nucleotides matching TRBD1. This CDR3 is 15 amino acids long. After removal of 4 bases from V and 0 bases from J, the junction contained 7 bases not matched to a gene. Germline-derived CDR1 and CDR2 are SQVTM and ANQGSEA. The CDR3 region is CSVASGTESTDTQYF. As DNA, the CDR3 is TGCAGCGTTGCCTCCGGGACAGAAAGCACAGATACGCAGTATTTT.

This clonotype was counted only a few times. DNA of the CDR3: TGTGCCAGCCGCGGGCGGGACAGAAACTACGAGCAGTACTTC. This sequence encodes CASRGRDRNYEQYF. The rearrangement links TRBV6-6 to TRBJ2-7, with D tentatively TRBD1 (7 bases). Germline assignment: CDR1 MNHNY and CDR2 SVGAGI (reference sequence). CDR3 size: 14 residues. The germline V and J ends were trimmed by 8 bases and 3 bases, with 17 bases remaining between them.

The chain employs TRBV9 and TRBJ1-5; no firm D call. The CDR3 spans 13 residues. Looked up from germline, CDR1 is SGDLS and CDR2 is YYNGEE. V gave up 3 bases and J gave up 4 bases, with 8 bases separating them. The CDR3 DNA reads as TGTGCCAGCAGCGACGGAACAAATCAGCCCCAGCATTTT. Translated, it gives CASSDGTNQPQHF.

The V and J genes are TRBV7-2 and TRBJ2-7; 8 nucleotides line up with TRBD1. This CDR3 is built from 16 residues. Germline V gene data show CDR1 as SGHTA and CDR2 as FQGNSA. J was trimmed by 3 bases and V by 5 bases; bases with no gene match: 12. The CDR3 sequence is CASSIGAGGEIYEQYF. The CDR3 bases are TGTGCCAGCAGCATCGGGGCAGGGGGCGAAATCTACGAGCAGTACTTC.

On this clonotype: The junction shows a germline mismatch at one end, possibly a read error. The V gene is TRBV29-1, the J gene TRBJ1-2; D unclear. The CDR3 covers 13 residues. Germline V gene data show CDR1 as SQVTM and CDR2 as ANQGSEA. Here the CDR3 reads CSVEVGTVYSYTF. Here the CDR3 DNA reads TGCAGCGTTGAAGTGGGAACGGTCTATAGCTACACCTTC.

The chain is built from TRBV12-3 or TRBV12-4 and TRBJ1-1, with 7 bases that match TRBD1. This CDR3 spans 15 amino acids. V shed 4 bases, J shed 0 bases, and the junction held 5 bases outside the gene matches. CDR3 DNA sequence: TGTGCCAGCAGTTCAAACAGGGGTTTGAACACTGAAGCTTTCTTT. Its translation: CASSSNRGLNTEAFF.

This clonotype has a single count. This CDR3 fails to terminate in the conserved phenylalanine or tryptophan, so it likely reflects a read error. The limits of the CDR3 on the DNA are not certain, so only TCRdb's listed CDR3 is given. The V and J genes are TRBV29-1 and TRBJ1-4; the D call in the table, TRBD1, was not verified against the DNA. Germline V CDR1 and CDR2: SQVTM, ANQGSEA. The length of the CDR3 is 9 amino acids, counting both ends. The CDR3 protein is CSVEFQGPY.